The 32 T cell receptor beta chains below all came from one sample that was sequenced in a study of T-cell memory formation after mild COVID-19. TCRdb passed the 5' RACE reads through MiXCR, listing each CDR3 protein once. The repertoire holds about 82,000 distinct CDR3 sequences, with about 15% as singletons. The sample taken for sequencing was PBMCs or a T cell subset sorted from them (not recorded which). These receptors were obtained from a young man who had mild COVID-19 (a few samples of this study predate the infection). Cell type and time point are not known.

This clonotype has just a few counts. This chain connects TRBV27 to TRBJ1-6; D is ambiguous. V lost 2 bases to trimming and J lost 7 bases, with 6 bases between them. This CDR3 contains 13 residues. Looked up from germline, CDR1 is MNHEY and CDR2 is SMNVEV (reference sequence). In DNA, the CDR3 is TGTGCCAGCAGTTTAGGGTTGAATTCACCCCTCCACTTT. It specifies CASSLGLNSPLHF.

The V gene is TRBV10-3, the J gene TRBJ1-2; no clear D. The CDR3 is 13 residues long. Trimming cost V 2 bases and J 7 bases, with 11 bases left between them. Germline V gene sequence: CDR1 ENHRY, CDR2 SYGVKD. CDR3 amino acids: CAISEDYRFGYTF. In nucleotides, the CDR3 is TGTGCCATCAGTGAGGATTATCGTTTTGGCTACACCTTC.

The V and J genes are TRBV30 and TRBJ1-5; 7 bases line up with TRBD1. V was pared by 0 bases and J by 9 bases, with 8 bases of the junction left unmatched. Germline values: CDR1 GTSNPN, CDR2 SVGIG (reference sequence). CDR3 length: 14 residues. CDR3 nucleotides: TGTGCCTGGAGTGTACAAGGGGGCGTACTGCCCCAGCATTTT. It encodes CAWSVQGGVLPQHF.

There are a few counts of this clonotype. The J gene is TRBJ1-1, the V gene TRBV4-3; the D is unclear. The V end lost 3 bases, the J end lost 8 bases, and 13 bases lay between the germline ends. The CDR3 consists of 13 residues. The germline V gene encodes CDR1 LGHNA and CDR2 YSLEER. CDR3 nucleotide sequence: TGCGCCAGCAGCCATGGTATAGTCGGCGAAGCTTTCTTT. It yields the protein CASSHGIVGEAFF.

This clonotype was observed a few times. The chain has TRBV25-1 and TRBJ2-2; TRBD1 agrees at 7 bases. Trimming took 5 bases from V and 2 from J; bases not matched to a gene: 5. This CDR3 has 15 amino acids. CDR1 is MGHDK and CDR2 is SYGVNS in the germline V gene. CDR3 protein: CASSPRQGNTGELFF. CDR3 DNA sequence: TGTGCCAGCAGTCCCAGACAGGGTAACACCGGGGAGCTGTTTTTT.

This clonotype was seen a few times. The chain joins TRBV6-5 to TRBJ1-1, with D possibly TRBD1 on 6 matching bases. Germline values: CDR1 MNHEY, CDR2 SVGAGI. The ends were cut back, 4 bases at V and 5 bases at J, with 14 bases in the middle. This CDR3 is 14 amino acids long. CDR3 region: CASSSGGGGTEAFF. The DNA of the CDR3 is TGTGCCAGCAGTTCTGGAGGGGGAGGGACTGAAGCTTTCTTT.

This clonotype was recorded many times. This rearrangement joins TRBV7-3 to TRBJ2-2; D may be TRBD2 (5 bases). Germline CDR1 and CDR2: SGHTA and FQGTGA. The CDR3 length is 16 residues. V lost 5 bases and J lost 1, with 14 bases in between. The CDR3 sequence is CASSRGPAGNTGELFF. As DNA, the CDR3 is TGTGCCAGCAGCCGAGGCCCCGCGGGGAACACCGGGGAGCTGTTTTTT. Filled out from reference TRBV7-3 and TRBJ2-2, the complete variable domain reads GAGVSQTPSNKVTEKGKYVELRCDPISGHTALYWYRQSLGQGPEFLIYFQGTGAADDSGLPNDRFFAVRPEGSVSTLKIQRTERGDSAVYLCASSRGPAGNTGELFFGEGSRLTVL.

The chain is built from TRBV4-3 and TRBJ2-2, with D hard to call. Germline V gene lookup returns CDR1 LGHNA and CDR2 YSLEER. The CDR3 contains 16 residues. Trimming took off 0 bases at V and 6 bases at J, with 14 bases between the two ends. The CDR3 here is CASSQDLGYFSGELFF. Written as DNA, the CDR3 is TGCGCCAGCAGCCAAGATCTGGGGTATTTTTCCGGGGAGCTGTTTTTT.

The genes are TRBV18 and TRBJ2-7; D may be TRBD2 (5 bases). Germline assignment: CDR1 KGHSH and CDR2 LQKENI. The V gene lost 3 bases and the J gene lost 4 bases, with 16 bases spanning the gap. The CDR3 contains 15 residues. The CDR3 is CASSPLTDREYEQYV. The CDR3 DNA follows: TGTGCCAGCTCACCCTTGACCGATAGGGAGTACGAGCAGTACGTC.

This clonotype was observed a handful of times. This chain links TRBV20-1 with TRBJ2-3; the D is unclear. CDR1 is DFQATT and CDR2 is SNEGSKA in the germline V gene (reference sequence). This CDR3 comprises 11 residues. The ends were cut back, 8 bases at V and 2 bases at J, with 8 bases in the middle. CDR3 in DNA: TGCAGTTCCCTTGTCACAGATACGCAGTATTTT. Protein sequence: CSSLVTDTQYF.

This clonotype was found a few times. The V call is TRBV20-1, the J call TRBJ2-5; TRBD1 matches 9 bases. The CDR3 covers 15 residues. Per germline, CDR1 DFQATT and CDR2 SNEGSKA (reference sequence). The V segment lost 0 bases and the J segment 4 bases; nucleotides outside the gene matches: 6. CDR3 sequence: CSARDHGTGLETQYF. The DNA of the CDR3 is TGCAGTGCTAGAGACCACGGGACAGGGCTAGAGACCCAGTACTTC.

This clonotype has just a few counts. V gene TRBV11-3 combines with J gene TRBJ2-1; TRBD1 might be the D (6 bases). CDR3 size: 13 residues. Germline lookup yields CDR1 SGHNT and CDR2 YENEEA. Between the trimmed V and J ends, which lost 4 bases and 6 bases, there was a span of 10 bases. In nucleotides, the CDR3 is TGTGCCAGCAGCTCGAGGGACACCAATGAGCAGTTCTTC. Its protein is CASSSRDTNEQFF.

The gene calls are TRBV19 and TRBJ1-1, with D uncertain. V was cut by 0 bases and J by 0 bases, with 8 bases left in between. CDR1 and CDR2 (germline): LNHDA, SQIVND (reference sequence). The length of the CDR3 is 15 residues. Here the CDR3 reads CASSIDGALNTEAFF. CDR3 bases: TGTGCCAGTAGTATAGATGGAGCTTTGAACACTGAAGCTTTCTTT.

This sequence joins TRBV9 and TRBJ1-1; TRBD1 aligns across 8 bases. Germline CDR1 reads SGDLS; CDR2 reads YYNGEE. Trimming cost V 0 bases and J 5 bases; bases outside gene matches: 6. The CDR3 has 15 amino acids. The CDR3 protein is CASSVAGGYQTEAFF. The CDR3 nucleotides read TGTGCCAGCAGCGTAGCAGGGGGCTACCAGACTGAAGCTTTCTTT.

This chain links TRBV29-1 with TRBJ2-3; D is uncertain. The CDR3 contains 15 residues. V was shortened by 1 base and J by 0 bases, with 11 bases between the two germline ends. Germline V gene sequence: CDR1 SQVTM, CDR2 ANQGSEA. The CDR3 here is CSVEVTGSSTDTQYF. DNA of the CDR3: TGCAGCGTTGAAGTGACGGGTTCTAGCACAGATACGCAGTATTTT.

The sample holds many counts of this clonotype. The chain couples TRBV12-3 or TRBV12-4 to TRBJ2-2; weak D call: TRBD1 (5 bases). V shed 11 bases and J shed 5 bases, with 12 bases lying between them. CDR3 length: 12 amino acids. In nucleotides, the CDR3 is TGTGCCCTGGGAAAGGGGACCGGGGAGCTGTTTTTT. Protein sequence: CALGKGTGELFF.

This clonotype was detected only a few times. The chain combines TRBV24-1 with TRBJ1-1; tentative D call: TRBD1 (5 bases). V was clipped by 7 bases and J by 5 bases, with 13 bases between them. The germline CDR1 and CDR2 sequences are KGHDR and SFDVKD. CDR3 length: 13 amino acids. CDR3 nucleotides: TGTGCCACCAGCCCTGTGGGGGGAACTGAAGCTTTCTTT. It is translated as CATSPVGGTEAFF.

This clonotype was detected only a few times. The genes are TRBV29-1 and TRBJ2-1, with D perhaps assigned TRBD1 or TRBD2 (5 bases each). The length of the CDR3 is 11 residues. Germline V gene sequence: CDR1 SQVTM, CDR2 ANQGSEA. The germline V and J ends were trimmed by 6 bases and 8 bases, with 11 bases remaining between them. CDR3 residues: CSVRDPYEQFF. CDR3 nucleotide sequence: TGCAGCGTGAGGGACCCCTATGAGCAGTTCTTC.

The rearrangement links TRBV6-1 to TRBJ2-1; D perhaps matches TRBD2 (5 bases). Germline CDR1 MNHNS, CDR2 SASEGT. V lost 5 bases to trimming and J lost 7 bases, with 12 bases between them. CDR3 length: 13 amino acids. CDR3 sequence reads: CASSLWTVNEQFF. CDR3 DNA: TGTGCCAGCAGTCTATGGACTGTTAATGAGCAGTTCTTC.

Only a few counts were recorded for this clonotype. The CDR3 loop reads CASSPGSNQPQHF. The DNA for the CDR3 is TGTGCCAGCAGTCCCGGAAGCAATCAGCCCCAGCATTTT. The chain carries TRBV6-2 or TRBV6-3 and TRBJ1-5; D remains ambiguous. Trimming left V 5 bases short and J 1 base short, with 6 bases between. Germline V CDR1 and CDR2: MNHEY, SVGEGT. The length of the CDR3 is 13 residues.

The chain combines TRBV12-5 with TRBJ2-5, with D possibly being TRBD1 (5 bases). Germline CDR1 and CDR2: LGHNT and FRNRAP. There are 14 residues in the CDR3. Trimming left V 5 bases short and J 0 bases short, with 10 bases between. Here the CDR3 DNA reads TGTGCTAGTGGTGGGGCAGGTAACCAAGAGACCCAGTACTTC. Residues: CASGGAGNQETQYF.

This chain links TRBV4-1 with TRBJ2-5; no definite D call. There are 11 residues in the CDR3. V was trimmed by 1 base and J by 7 bases, leaving 4 bases between them. Germline CDR1 MGHRA, CDR2 YSYEKL. The CDR3 region is CASSQAGTQYF. CDR3 coding DNA: TGCGCCAGCAGCCAAGCTGGGACCCAGTACTTC.

This chain connects TRBV5-1 to TRBJ2-3, with TRBD1 matching over 9 bases. The V gene's germline CDR1 is SGHRS and CDR2 YFSETQ. V lost 4 bases and J lost 4; bases outside the gene matches: 4. The CDR3 consists of 14 residues. Here the CDR3 DNA reads TGCGCCAGCAGCACTGGGACAGGGCCAGATACGCAGTATTTT. Translating gives CASSTGTGPDTQYF.

The gene calls are TRBV12-3 or TRBV12-4 and TRBJ1-1; D may be TRBD1 (5 bases). The CDR3 runs 12 residues. V gave up 6 bases and J gave up 3 bases, with 8 bases separating them. Here the CDR3 DNA reads TGTGCCAGCAGCCCAGGGTACACTGAAGCTTTCTTT. The encoded protein is CASSPGYTEAFF.

This clonotype was counted a few times. The chain couples TRBV7-9 to TRBJ1-2; 9 nucleotides line up with TRBD1. Losses at the gene ends were 1 base for V and 7 bases for J; bases not matched to a gene: 4. This CDR3 comprises 14 residues. Germline assignment: CDR1 SEHNR and CDR2 FQNEAQ (reference sequence). The DNA for the CDR3 is TGTGCCAGCAGCTTAGAACAGGGGGCCTTTGGCTACACCTTC. Its protein product is CASSLEQGAFGYTF.

This chain connects TRBV21-1 to TRBJ2-5; the D call of TRBD2 is as the table states it, not checked on the DNA. TRBV21-1 is a pseudogene. The CDR3 is 16 amino acids. The CDR3 DNA reads TGTGCCAGCAGCAAAGCTCTAGCGGGGGGGCGGGAGACCCAGTACTTC. Protein product: CASSKALAGGRETQYF.

This clonotype was seen more than once but under ten times. The chain couples TRBV5-5 to TRBJ1-1, with D hard to call. V was cut by 0 bases and J by 7 bases, with 10 bases left in between. This CDR3 has 13 amino acids. Germline CDR1 reads SGHKS; CDR2 reads YYEKEE (reference sequence). The CDR3 bases are TGTGCCAGCAGCTTGGAACGCAAGCATGAAGCTTTCTTT. Protein sequence: CASSLERKHEAFF.

The rearrangement links TRBV9 to TRBJ2-3; 9 nucleotides match TRBD1. J lost 4 bases, V lost 6 bases, and 12 bases had no gene match. Germline CDR1 SGDLS, CDR2 YYNGEE. The CDR3 has 16 amino acids. The CDR3 loop is CASNYPGQGDSDTQYF. The DNA of the CDR3 is TGTGCCAGCAATTATCCGGGACAGGGAGATTCAGATACGCAGTATTTT.

This clonotype has ten or more counts. V usage is TRBV5-1 and J usage is TRBJ2-5; no clear D gene. Germline V CDR1 and CDR2: SGHRS, YFSETQ. The CDR3 totals 14 residues. V lost 3 bases, J lost 2 bases, and 11 bases lay in between. The CDR3 is CASSYVAQQETQYF. CDR3 nucleotide sequence: TGCGCCAGCAGCTATGTGGCGCAACAAGAGACCCAGTACTTC.

By frequency in the sample, this clonotype is medium-sized. This sequence joins TRBV6-5 and TRBJ1-2; 12 nucleotides agree with TRBD1. The CDR3 is made up of 16 amino acids. From germline, CDR1 is MNHEY and CDR2 SVGAGI. V trimming: 2 bases; J trimming: 8 bases; junction bases outside the gene matches: 9. DNA of the CDR3: TGTGCCAGCAGTTACGAGTGGGACAGGGGGCTGGGCGGCTACACCTTC. This codes for CASSYEWDRGLGGYTF.

This clonotype was seen ten or more times. The genes are TRBV12-3 or TRBV12-4 and TRBJ2-3; the match to TRBD2 covers 8 bases. The CDR3 extends over 15 amino acids. The V segment lost 7 bases and the J segment 8 bases; nucleotides outside the gene matches: 14. CDR3 sequence: CASTPSGLGFVTQYF. The CDR3 nucleotides are TGTGCCAGCACTCCTTCGGGACTAGGATTCGTTACGCAGTATTTT.

The V call is TRBV28, the J call TRBJ2-7; the D is unclear. The V end lost 6 bases, the J end lost 4 bases, and 4 bases lay between the germline ends. This CDR3 has 10 residues. Looked up from germline, CDR1 is MDHEN and CDR2 is SYDVKM. CDR3 protein: CASRYYEQYV. The CDR3 DNA reads TGTGCCAGCAGATATTACGAGCAGTACGTC.